Listed here are 5 T cell receptor beta chains from one sample, sequenced in a study of T cells after yellow fever vaccination. TCRdb re-called the 5' RACE reads with MiXCR, one entry per CDR3 protein. The repertoire holds 250,000 or so distinct CDR3 sequences, with roughly 4% as singletons. The sample here was PBMCs, taken 15 days after the yellow fever booster vaccination. These receptors all stem from a man in his late teens or twenties who received the YFV17D yellow fever vaccine.

This clonotype was observed at least ten times. The chain links TRBV29-1 to TRBJ1-1; TRBD1 matches 9 bases. The V and J ends lost 5 bases and 1 base, in that order; junction bases with no gene match: 11. Germline V gene sequence: CDR1 SQVTM, CDR2 ANQGSEA. The CDR3 runs to 16 residues. This chain's CDR3 is CSVPGTGFEKNTEAFF. The CDR3 DNA reads as TGCAGCGTTCCCGGGACAGGGTTCGAGAAGAACACTGAAGCTTTCTTT. Full variable domain (missing parts from reference TRBV29-1 and TRBJ1-1): SAVISQKPSRDICQRGTSLTIQCQVDSQVTMMFWYRQQPGQSLTLIATANQGSEATYESGFVIDKFPISRPNLTFSTLTVSNMSPEDSSIYLCSVPGTGFEKNTEAFFGQGTRLTVV.

This clonotype has more than one count but fewer than ten. The V call is TRBV12-3 or TRBV12-4, the J call TRBJ1-6; the D is unclear. This CDR3 has 12 amino acids. The ends were cut back, 4 bases at V and 10 bases at J, with 8 bases in the middle. Here the CDR3 DNA reads TGTGCCAGCAGTTCACGGGAATCACCCCTCCACTTT. Protein product: CASSSRESPLHF.

This clonotype was found many times. The genes are TRBV7-3 and TRBJ1-1; no firm D call. V lost 4 bases, J lost 7 bases, and 13 bases lay in between. The CDR3 is 13 amino acids. The germline gives CDR1 SGHTA, CDR2 FQGTGA. The CDR3 DNA follows: TGTGCCAGCAGCTCCGCTGGGCTCTATGAAGCTTTCTTT. It encodes CASSSAGLYEAFF. The variable domain in full, completed from reference TRBV7-3 and TRBJ1-1, reads GAGVSQTPSNKVTEKGKYVELRCDPISGHTALYWYRQSLGQGPEFLIYFQGTGAADDSGLPNDRFFAVRPEGSVSTLKIQRTERGDSAVYLCASSSAGLYEAFFGQGTRLTVV.

There are a few counts of this clonotype. The rearrangement uses TRBV11-2 and TRBJ2-7; a weak D match, TRBD1 (6 bases). This CDR3 comprises 13 residues. V shed 5 bases and J shed 7 bases, with 15 bases lying between them. The germline CDR1 and CDR2 sequences are SGHAT and FQNNGV. DNA for the CDR3: TGTGCCAGCAGCCTAGTCAGGGGTGGGGAGCAGTACGTC. This translates into CASSLVRGGEQYV.

This clonotype was observed at least ten times. The chain joins TRBV4-2 to TRBJ2-7, with D possibly being TRBD1 (6 bases). CDR3 length equals 14 residues. V lost 4 bases to trimming and J lost 0 bases, with 10 bases between them. CDR1 is LGHNA, CDR2 YNFKEQ, per germline. The CDR3: CASSPGHNSYEQYF. For the CDR3, the DNA is TGTGCCAGCAGCCCGGGACACAACTCCTACGAGCAGTACTTC.